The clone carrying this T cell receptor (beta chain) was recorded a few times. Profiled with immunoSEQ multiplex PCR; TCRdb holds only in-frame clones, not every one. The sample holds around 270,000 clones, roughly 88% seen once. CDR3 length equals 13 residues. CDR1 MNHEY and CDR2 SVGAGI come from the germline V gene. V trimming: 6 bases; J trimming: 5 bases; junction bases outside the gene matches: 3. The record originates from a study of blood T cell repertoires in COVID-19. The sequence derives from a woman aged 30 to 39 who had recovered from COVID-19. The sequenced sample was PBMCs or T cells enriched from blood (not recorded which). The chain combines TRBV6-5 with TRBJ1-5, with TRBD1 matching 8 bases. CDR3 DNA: TGTGCCAGCAGCAAGACAGGGGATCAGCCCCAGCATTTT. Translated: CASSKTGDQPQHF.